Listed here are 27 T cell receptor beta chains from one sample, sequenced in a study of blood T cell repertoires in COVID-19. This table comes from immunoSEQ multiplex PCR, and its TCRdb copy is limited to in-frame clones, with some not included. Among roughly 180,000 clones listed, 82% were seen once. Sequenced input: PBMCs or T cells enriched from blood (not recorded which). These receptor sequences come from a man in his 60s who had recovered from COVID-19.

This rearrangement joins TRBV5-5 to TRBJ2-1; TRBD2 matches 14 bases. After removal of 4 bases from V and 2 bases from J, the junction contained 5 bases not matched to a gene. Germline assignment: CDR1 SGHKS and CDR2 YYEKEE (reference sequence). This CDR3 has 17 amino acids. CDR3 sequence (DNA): TGTGCCAGCAGCCACGGGACTAGCGGGGGTACCTACAATGAGCAGTTCTTC. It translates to CASSHGTSGGTYNEQFF.

The CDR3 protein is CASSHRGGAGTGELFF. DNA of the CDR3: TGCGCCAGCAGCCATAGAGGGGGCGCGGGGACCGGGGAGCTGTTTTTT. The rearrangement uses TRBV4-1 and TRBJ2-2, with D perhaps matching TRBD1 (7 bases). The V end lost 3 bases, the J end lost 5 bases, and 16 bases lay between the germline ends. The V gene's germline CDR1 is MGHRA and CDR2 YSYEKL. The CDR3 length is 16 residues.

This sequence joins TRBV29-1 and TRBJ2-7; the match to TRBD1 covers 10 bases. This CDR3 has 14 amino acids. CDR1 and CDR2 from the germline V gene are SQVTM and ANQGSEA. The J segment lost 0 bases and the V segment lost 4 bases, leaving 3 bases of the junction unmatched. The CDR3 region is CSVVGDRGSYEQYF. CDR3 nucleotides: TGCAGCGTTGTCGGGGACAGGGGCTCCTACGAGCAGTACTTC.

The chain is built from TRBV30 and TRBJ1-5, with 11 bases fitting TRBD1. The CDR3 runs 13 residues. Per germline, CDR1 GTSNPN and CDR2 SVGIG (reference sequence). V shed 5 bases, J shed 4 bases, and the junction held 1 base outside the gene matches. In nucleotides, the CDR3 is TGTGCCTGGGGGACAGGGGGTAATCAGCCCCAGCATTTT. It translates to CAWGTGGNQPQHF.

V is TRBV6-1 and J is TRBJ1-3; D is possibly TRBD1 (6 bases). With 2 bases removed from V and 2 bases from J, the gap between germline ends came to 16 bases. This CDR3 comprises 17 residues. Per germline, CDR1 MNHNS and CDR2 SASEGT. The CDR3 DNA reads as TGTGCCAGCAGTGAACGCGGGGGGCGCGTGGCTGGAAACACCATATATTTT. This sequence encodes CASSERGGRVAGNTIYF.

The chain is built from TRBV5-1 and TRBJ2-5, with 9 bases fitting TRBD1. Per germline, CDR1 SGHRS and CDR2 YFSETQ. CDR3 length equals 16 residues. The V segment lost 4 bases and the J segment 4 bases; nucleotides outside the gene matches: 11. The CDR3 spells CASSVGQGGGLETQYF. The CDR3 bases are TGCGCCAGCAGCGTGGGACAGGGTGGGGGTTTAGAGACCCAGTACTTC.

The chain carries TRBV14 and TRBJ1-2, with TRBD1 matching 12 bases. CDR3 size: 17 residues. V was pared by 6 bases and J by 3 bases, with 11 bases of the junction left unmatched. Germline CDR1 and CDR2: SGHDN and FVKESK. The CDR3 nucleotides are TGTGCCAGCAGGTACCATCGGGACAGGGGGCAGGACTATGGCTACACCTTC. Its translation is CASRYHRDRGQDYGYTF.

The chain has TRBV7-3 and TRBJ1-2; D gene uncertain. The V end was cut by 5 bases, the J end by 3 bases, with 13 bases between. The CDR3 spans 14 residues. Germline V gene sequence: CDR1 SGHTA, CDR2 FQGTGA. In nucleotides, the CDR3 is TGTGCCAGCAGCCTCGGTCGCTCTGACTATGGCTACACCTTC. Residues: CASSLGRSDYGYTF.

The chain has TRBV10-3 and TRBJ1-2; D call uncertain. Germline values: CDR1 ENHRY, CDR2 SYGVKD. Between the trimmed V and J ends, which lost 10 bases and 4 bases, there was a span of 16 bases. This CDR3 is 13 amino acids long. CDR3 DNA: TGTGCCACCCTTAAGGCGGGCAGCTATGGCTACACCTTC. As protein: CATLKAGSYGYTF.

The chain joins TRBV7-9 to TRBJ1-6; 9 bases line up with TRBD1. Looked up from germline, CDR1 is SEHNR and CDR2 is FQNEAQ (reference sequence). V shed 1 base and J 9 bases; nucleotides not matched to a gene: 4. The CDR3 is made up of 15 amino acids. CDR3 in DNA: TGTGCCAGCAGCTTAGGACAGGGGGGTCGTTCACCCCTCCACTTT. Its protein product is CASSLGQGGRSPLHF.

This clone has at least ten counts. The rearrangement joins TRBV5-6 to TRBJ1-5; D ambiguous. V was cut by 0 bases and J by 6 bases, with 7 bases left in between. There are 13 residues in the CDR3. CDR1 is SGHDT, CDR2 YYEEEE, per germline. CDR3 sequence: CASSLVGGQPQHF. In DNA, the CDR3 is TGTGCCAGCAGCTTGGTTGGCGGTCAGCCCCAGCATTTT.

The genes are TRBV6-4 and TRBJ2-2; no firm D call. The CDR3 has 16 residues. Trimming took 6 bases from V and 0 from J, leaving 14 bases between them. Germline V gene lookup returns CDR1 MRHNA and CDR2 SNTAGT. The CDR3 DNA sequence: TGTGCCAGCAGCACCACGATGACAACGAACACCGGGGAGCTGTTTTTT. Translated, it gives CASSTTMTTNTGELFF.

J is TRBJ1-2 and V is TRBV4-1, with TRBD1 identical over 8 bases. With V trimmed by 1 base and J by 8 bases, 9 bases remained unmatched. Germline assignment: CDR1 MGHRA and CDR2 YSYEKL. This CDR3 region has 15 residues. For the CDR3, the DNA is TGCGCCAGCAGCCAAGTGGAAGGACAGGGTCGGGGCTACACCTTC. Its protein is CASSQVEGQGRGYTF.

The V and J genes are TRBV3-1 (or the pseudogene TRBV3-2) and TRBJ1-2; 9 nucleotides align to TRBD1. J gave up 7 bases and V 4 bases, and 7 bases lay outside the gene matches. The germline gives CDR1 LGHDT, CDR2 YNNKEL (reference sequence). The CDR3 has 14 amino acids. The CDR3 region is CASSPLQGASGYTF. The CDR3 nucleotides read TGTGCCAGCAGCCCATTACAGGGGGCGAGTGGCTACACCTTC.

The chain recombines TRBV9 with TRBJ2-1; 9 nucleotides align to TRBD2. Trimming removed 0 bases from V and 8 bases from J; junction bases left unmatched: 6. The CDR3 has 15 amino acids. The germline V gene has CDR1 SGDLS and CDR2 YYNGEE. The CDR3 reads CASSVGSGSWDEQFF. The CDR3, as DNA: TGTGCCAGCAGCGTAGGTAGCGGGAGCTGGGATGAGCAGTTCTTC.

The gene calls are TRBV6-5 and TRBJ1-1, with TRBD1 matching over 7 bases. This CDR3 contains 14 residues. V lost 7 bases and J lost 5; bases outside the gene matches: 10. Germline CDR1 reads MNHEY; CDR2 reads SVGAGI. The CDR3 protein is CASNPGQRATEAFF. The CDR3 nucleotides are TGTGCCAGCAACCCGGGACAGCGGGCGACTGAAGCTTTCTTT.

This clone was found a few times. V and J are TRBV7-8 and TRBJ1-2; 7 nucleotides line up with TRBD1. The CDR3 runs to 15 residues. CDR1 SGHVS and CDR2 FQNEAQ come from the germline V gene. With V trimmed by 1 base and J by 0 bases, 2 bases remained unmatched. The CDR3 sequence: CASSLEQGTNYGYTF. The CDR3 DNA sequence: TGTGCCAGCAGCTTAGAACAGGGGACTAACTATGGCTACACCTTC. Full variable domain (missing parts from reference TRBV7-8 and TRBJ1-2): GAGVSQSPRYKVAKRGQDVALRCDPISGHVSLFWYQQALGQGPEFLTYFQNEAQLDKSGLPSDRFFAERPEGSVSTLKIQRTQQEDSAVYLCASSLEQGTNYGYTFGSGTRLTVV.

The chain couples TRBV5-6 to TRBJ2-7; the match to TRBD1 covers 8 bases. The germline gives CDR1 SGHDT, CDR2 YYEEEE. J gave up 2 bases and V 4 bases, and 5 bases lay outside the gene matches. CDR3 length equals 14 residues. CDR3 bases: TGTGCCAGCAGCACGCCACAGGGGGCCTACGAGCAGTACTTC. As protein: CASSTPQGAYEQYF.

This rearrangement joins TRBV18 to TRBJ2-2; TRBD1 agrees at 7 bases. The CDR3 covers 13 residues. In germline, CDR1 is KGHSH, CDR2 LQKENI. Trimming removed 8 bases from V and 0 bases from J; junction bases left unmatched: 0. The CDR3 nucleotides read TGTGCCAGCGGGACAGCGAACACCGGGGAGCTGTTTTTT. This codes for CASGTANTGELFF.

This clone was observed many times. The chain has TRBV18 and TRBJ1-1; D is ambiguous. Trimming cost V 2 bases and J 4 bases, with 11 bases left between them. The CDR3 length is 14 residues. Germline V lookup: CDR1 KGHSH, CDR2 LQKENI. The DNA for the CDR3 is TGTGCCAGCTCACCAGCAAGAGAAGCCACTGAAGCTTTCTTT. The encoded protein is CASSPAREATEAFF.

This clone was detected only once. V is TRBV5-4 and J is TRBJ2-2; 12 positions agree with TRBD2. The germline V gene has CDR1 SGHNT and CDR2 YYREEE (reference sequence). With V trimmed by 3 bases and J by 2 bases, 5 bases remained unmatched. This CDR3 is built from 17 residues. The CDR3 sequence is CASSSPGLAGNTGELFF. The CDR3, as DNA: TGTGCCAGCAGCTCACCCGGACTAGCGGGAAACACCGGGGAGCTGTTTTTT.

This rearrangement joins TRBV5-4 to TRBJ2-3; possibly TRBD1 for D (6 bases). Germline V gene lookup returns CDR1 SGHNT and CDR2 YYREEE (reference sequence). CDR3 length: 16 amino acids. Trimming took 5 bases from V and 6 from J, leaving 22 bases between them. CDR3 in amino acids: CASRSELGVGADTQYF. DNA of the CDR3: TGTGCCAGCAGATCGGAGTTGGGGGTGGGGGCTGATACGCAGTATTTT. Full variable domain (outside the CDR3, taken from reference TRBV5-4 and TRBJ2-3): ETGVTQSPTHLIKTRGQQVTLRCSSQSGHNTVSWYQQALGQGPQFIFQYYREEENGRGNFPPRFSGLQFPNYSSELNVNALELDDSALYLCASRSELGVGADTQYFGPGTRLTVL.

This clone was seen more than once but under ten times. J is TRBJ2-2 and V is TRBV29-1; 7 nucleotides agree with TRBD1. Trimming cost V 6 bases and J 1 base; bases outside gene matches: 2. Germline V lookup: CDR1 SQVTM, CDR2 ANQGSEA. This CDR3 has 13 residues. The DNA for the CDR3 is TGCAGCGTACACAGGGGGAACACCGGGGAGCTGTTTTTT. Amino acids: CSVHRGNTGELFF.

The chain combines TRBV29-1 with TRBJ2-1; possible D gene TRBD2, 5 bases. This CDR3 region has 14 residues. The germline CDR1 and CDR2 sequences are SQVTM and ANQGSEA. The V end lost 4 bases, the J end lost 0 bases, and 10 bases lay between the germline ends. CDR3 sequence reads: CSVGGVVSYNEQFF. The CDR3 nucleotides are TGCAGCGTTGGGGGAGTTGTCTCCTACAATGAGCAGTTCTTC.

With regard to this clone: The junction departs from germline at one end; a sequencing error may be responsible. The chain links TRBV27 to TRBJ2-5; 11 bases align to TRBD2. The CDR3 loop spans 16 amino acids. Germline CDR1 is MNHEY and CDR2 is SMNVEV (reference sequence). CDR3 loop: CASGLTSGRIQETQYF. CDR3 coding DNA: TGTGCCAGCGGTTTAACTAGCGGGAGAATTCAAGAGACCCAGTACTTC.

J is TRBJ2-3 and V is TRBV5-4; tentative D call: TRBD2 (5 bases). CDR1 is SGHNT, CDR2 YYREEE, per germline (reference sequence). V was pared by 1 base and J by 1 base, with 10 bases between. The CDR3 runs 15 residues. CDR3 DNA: TGTGCCAGCAGCTTGCCCAGCGGCGGCACAGATACGCAGTATTTT. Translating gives CASSLPSGGTDTQYF.

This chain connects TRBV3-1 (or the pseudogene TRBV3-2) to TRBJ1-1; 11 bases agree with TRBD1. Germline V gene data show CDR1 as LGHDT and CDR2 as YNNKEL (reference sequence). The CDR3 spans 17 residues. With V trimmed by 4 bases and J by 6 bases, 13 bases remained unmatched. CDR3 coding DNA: TGTGCCAGCAGCCCTAAAAGGGGGACAGGGGGACGCGCTGAAGCTTTCTTT. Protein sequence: CASSPKRGTGGRAEAFF.